This TCR beta chain was captured in a study of T cells in Graves' hyperthyroidism and ophthalmopathy. TCR beta CDR3 region amplification was performed from RNA transcripts. HTBI primers were the set used in a first-round RT-PCR of the TCR CDR3. Each CDR3 protein gets one entry after TCRdb re-called the multiplex PCR reads with MiXCR. The sample records over 550,000 distinct CDR3 sequences, 16% being singletons. Investigators excluded patients with uncontrolled infection, other autoimmune disease, pregnancy or lactation. Clinical symptoms, serum thyroxine and TRAb, thyroid ultrasound and orbital computed tomography were used for the diagnoses. The CDR3 spans 16 residues. Germline trimming cut 5 bases from V and 4 bases from J; bases unmatched to any gene: 14. CDR1 and CDR2 (germline): DFQATT, SNEGSKA (reference sequence). Ten or more counts support this clonotype.

The sample comprised blood. The chain is built from TRBV20-1 and TRBJ2-3; 8 bases are shared with TRBD2. The receptor comes from a young woman with Graves' hyperthyroidism. The DNA for the CDR3 is TGCAGTGCTTCCTTTAGTGGTGGCGGGAGGTCAGATACGCAGTATTTT. Encoded protein: CSASFSGGGRSDTQYF.